Here is one TCR beta chain with its context. This record comes from a study of monozygotic twins with inflammatory bowel disease. UMIs with a 6-nucleotide sample barcode were added by template switching. Reprocessing the 5' RACE reads, TCRdb reports a single entry for every CDR3 protein and omits DNA. The clone table shows around 450,000 distinct CDR3 sequences, with the ten largest holding 2.4%. Input material: blood. This receptor was taken from a human donor with ulcerative colitis or Crohn's disease, or a healthy co-twin of an affected twin (not recorded which).

The CDR3 is CASRKNSYNEQFF. The rearrangement joins TRBV7-3 to TRBJ2-1. This CDR3 is built from 13 residues. The V gene's germline CDR1 is SGHTA and CDR2 FQGTGA.